The clone carrying this TCR beta chain occurred a few times. The data originate from a study of cytomegalovirus exposure and HLA in healthy donors. Study-wide context: As released early, the data held 65 million to 90 million unique TCRs from HLA-typed donors.

13 Jbeta primers and 60 Vbeta primers were used for the PCR. Profiled with immunoSEQ multiplex PCR; TCRdb holds only in-frame clones, not every one. This sample has over 100,000 clones; over 65% occur once, and the top ten carry approximately 0.9%. Sample: PBMCs. This TCR was recovered from a woman aged 25 to 45 in good health and CMV-seronegative.

CDR3 nucleotides: TGTGCCAGCAGTATTGGACAGGGGCTGGGGAACACCATATATTTT. Translated, it gives CASSIGQGLGNTIYF. The rearrangement uses TRBV6-5 and TRBJ1-3; 9 bases are a match to TRBD1. The CDR3 totals 15 residues. J lost 7 bases, V lost 5 bases, and 9 bases had no gene match. Germline V lookup: CDR1 MNHEY, CDR2 SVGAGI.